This T cell receptor (beta chain) is drawn from a study of regulatory T cells in long-lasting Graves disease (dated by TCRdb to the early 2020s). With regard to the full study: To count as having persistent Graves' disease, a patient had to have received antithyroid drug treatment for over 5 years with TSH receptor autoantibodies remaining persistently positive. Persistent Graves' disease patients in the clinical cohort had taken antithyroid drugs for around 11 years on average. A total of some 35 samples underwent TCR sequencing: around 13 from persistent and about 20 from newly diagnosed Graves' disease patients. Peripheral blood TCR sequencing and RNA sequencing compared persistent Graves' disease patients with newly diagnosed Graves' disease patients. The study was registered as a clinical trial and conducted in China.

Receptor libraries were prepared by multiplex PCR. Sequencing was performed on an Illumina HiSeq 4000. TCR beta libraries were built with iRepertoire HTBI primers and Arm-PCR amplification of CDR3 regions. Gel purification was performed on PCR products prior to sequencing. The published analysis was carried out like this. Gene usage analysis of CDR3 amino acid clonotypes relied on the approximately 68 TRBV and 14 TRBJ segments identified across samples. COPE and FqMerger were used to merge the filtered high-quality paired reads into contigs. BLAST was used to align contigs to IMGT TRBV, TRBD and TRBJ reference genes, with CDR3 defined following IMGT. Clonotypes above 0.1% frequency were classified as highly expanded clones. Shannon entropy was used to measure repertoire diversity, and the Gini coefficient was used to measure V-J evenness. Public clonotypes were defined as clonotypes shared by more than one individual. TCRdb reanalyzed the raw reads on its own, using fastp at Q25 for trimming and MiXCR for clone calling, and kept in-frame beta chains. CDR3 protein duplicates are merged, each entry listing the most common genes and DNA. The V and J calls and clone size come from TCRdb's table, not from the authors' own analysis. The sample has 350,000 to 450,000 distinct CDR3 sequences on record, 20% to 25% of them singletons. The leading ten clones occupy 25% to 35% of the sample.

CDR1 SGDLS and CDR2 YYNGEE were looked up in the germline V gene. Clipping removes 3 bases from V and 1 base from J, with 7 as the unmatched junction base count. The CDR3 runs 17 residues from the cysteine to the phenylalanine. Left in the record is the CDR3 DNA by itself, 51 bases read in frame from the first base. The time point label for this specimen denotes: persistent/refractory GD, antithyroid drugs over 5 years with positive TRAb. RNA was extracted from PBMCs in TRIzol for both TCR sequencing and RNA sequencing. The diagnosis of Graves' disease was made according to American Thyroid Association guidelines. Patients were recruited from an endocrinology department in Xi'an, China. Each patient gave approximately 9.7 milliliters of peripheral blood, collected in an EDTA anticoagulant tube. Ficoll Paque Plus density gradient separation was used to isolate PBMCs, and no further T cell sorting was done. An Agilent 2100 Bioanalyzer and agarose gel were used to check RNA quality, while a NanoDrop 2000 measured RNA concentration.

The paper's findings and limits, for the study overall: Lower TCR Shannon entropy and fewer highly expanded clones were observed in persistent Graves' disease patients than in newly diagnosed patients, which suggested clonal expansion. Only the TCR beta chain was sequenced and analyzed. The authors acknowledged the small sample size as a limitation that may reduce accuracy. Persistent disease showed preferential use of TRBV28, TRBJ1-2 and TRBJ2-5, whereas newly diagnosed disease favored TRBV20-1 and TRBJ2-1. Because the primary lesion, thyroid tissue, could not be accessed, the study looked at peripheral blood alone. A larger number of public clonotypes was shared among persistent patients (fewer than 3,000) than among newly diagnosed patients (around 890).

This clonotype has only a few counts. It lacks a known antigen. No base quality values were provided; no much bigger clone lies one nucleotide off. This clonotype was sampled from a woman aged 40 to 50 with Graves disease. Donor details come from another sample of the same person, matched by shared clones. The chain is made from TRBV9 and TRBJ2-4, with TRBD2 identical over 10 junction bases. Sequencing used peripheral blood mononuclear cells (PBMCs), obtained when the disease was refractory, from a patient treated with antithyroid drugs. The bases read TGTGCCAGCAGCGCCGGGACTAGCGCTGCGGCCAAAAACATTCAGTACTTC. This sequence encodes CASSAGTSAAAKNIQYF.